The present T cell receptor beta chain was sequenced within a study of a mutant IDH1 vaccine in newly diagnosed glioma (dated by TCRdb to the early 2020s). With regard to the full study: Of the 25 to 40 treated patients, roughly 60% were male and about 38% were female, and the mean age was 40.4 years. Six visits were used for peripheral blood collection: V03 (baseline), V05, V07, V10, V12 and V13. Before enrollment, most patients had been given radiochemotherapy with temozolomide as standard therapy, while the rest had received either radiotherapy alone or temozolomide alone. For exploratory analyses, about 25 treated patients had longitudinal TCRB deep sequencing done wherever samples were available. What the study reported, not specific to this receptor: According to the authors, sample limitations meant that analyses of patient blood samples could not be reproduced. Availability determined which PBMC samples were chosen for TCRB deep sequencing. Pseudoprogression seemed to be unrelated to changes in the top peripheral T cell clonotypes found by TCRB sequencing. Across multiple MHC alleles, vaccine-induced immune responses were seen in about 93% of patients.

This specimen's time point label, per the study, means: baseline, week 1 (first vaccination visit). This specimen's treatment or condition label, interpreted: pre-vaccination baseline after standard-of-care therapy. Newly diagnosed WHO grade 3 or 4 IDH1-mutant astrocytomas showing loss of nuclear ATRX were present in the donors. The samples were drawn from NOA16, a multicentre, single-arm, open-label phase I trial in Germany that tested a mutant IDH1 peptide vaccine in humans for the first time. For immunogenicity testing, the blood drawn at visit V03 was used as the baseline sample. The DNeasy Blood and Tissue Kit was used to extract genomic DNA from EDTA blood for TCRB sequencing. Library preparation used the immunoSEQ multiplex PCR assay. The hsTCRB Kit was used according to the manufacturer's protocol to amplify rearranged TCR beta chain sequences. An Illumina MiSeq was used to sequence the TCRB libraries. Per the original workflow: Demultiplexing, trimming and gene mapping were performed with the kit vendor's proprietary platform. TCRdb obtained this table from immuneACCESS and retained in-frame rearrangements with V and J assigned. These tables miss some clones; where compared with another copy, unresolved V genes account for less than half of the shortfall, and the remainder is unexplained. The V and J calls and clone size come from that table; D and trimming were worked out from the DNA. Here the sample has around 26,000 clones; 93% occur a single time. The ten largest account for approximately 1.1% of the sample.

The CDR3 starts with the cysteine, ends with the phenylalanine, and has 19 residues. Just CDR3 DNA is preserved here, 57 bases in frame from base 1. Trimming removed 2 bases from V and 8 bases from J; the gene matches leave 23 bases unexplained. The germline V gene encodes CDR1 MGHRA and CDR2 YSYEKL. On this clone: This receptor's antigen is unknown. Within one base of it there is no much larger clone, and no base qualities were kept.

The input for sequencing was PBMCs, taken from a glioma patient treated with radiotherapy, temozolomide or both. The chain was built from TRBV4-1 and TRBJ1-2, with TRBD1 identical over 7 junction bases. This clonotype originated in a man between 40 and 49 years old with glioma. The base sequence is TGCGCCAGCAGCCAATCTATCAATGCCGGGACAGCCTCGCCCTTCGGCTACACCTTC. Its protein product is CASSQSINAGTASPFGYTF.